The subject of this entry is one T cell receptor (beta chain). Its antigen remains unidentified. This entry is derived from a study of cytomegalovirus exposure and HLA in healthy donors. About the research overall: Earlier findings included about 120 million unique TCR beta sequences obtained from 150 million to 200 million T cells. Drawn from HLA-typed donors, 65 million to 100 million unique TCRs were held in an early data release.

Germline V gene data show CDR1 as SGHNT and CDR2 as YYREEE (reference sequence). CDR3 length: 15 amino acids. J was trimmed by 4 bases and V by 0 bases; bases with no gene match: 6. Study conclusions and caveats: Roughly uniform sequencing depth across donors was assumed, possibly incorrectly. A later analysis by the authors found several of the most significant clusters apparently linked to common viral pathogens.

With 60 Vbeta and 13 Jbeta primers, the PCR was carried out. Profiling relied on immunoSEQ multiplex PCR, and the TCRdb table lists in-frame clones only, not all of them. The repertoire holds approximately 190,000 clones, around 88% seen once, with about 1.7% in the top ten. Sequencing used PBMCs. The receptor was derived from a man aged 35 to 55 in good health and CMV-seropositive. The chain uses TRBV5-4 and TRBJ2-7; 8 bases line up with TRBD1. Here the CDR3 DNA reads TGTGCCAGCAGCTTGGCCAAAACAGGGGGTTACGAGCAGTACTTC. Its translation is CASSLAKTGGYEQYF.